These 29 T cell receptor beta chains originate from one sample sequenced in a study of spatial heterogeneity in lung cancer. Notes on the study in general: Tumors with more nonsynonymous mutations had more expanded intratumoral alpha and beta TCRs.

Their target antigens are unknown. As for time point: sample taken at primary tumor resection. From the 5' RACE reads, TCRdb called clonotypes with MiXCR, one entry per CDR3 protein. Of about 5,100 distinct CDR3 sequences in the sample, 5.5% to 7% are singletons; the top ten hold approximately 39%. The specimen was lung tumor tissue, collected at surgery. These receptors all stem from a female donor with early-stage non-small cell lung cancer.

By its share, this clonotype is medium-sized. This beta chain is a stray read from a library made for alpha chains; its abundance is not meaningful. This sequence joins TRBV20-1 and TRBJ1-2; no firm D call. V was clipped by 3 bases and J by 2 bases, with 7 bases between them. The germline V gene encodes CDR1 DFQATT and CDR2 SNEGSKA (reference sequence). The CDR3 is made up of 12 amino acids. CDR3 sequence: CSASGRNYGYTF. As DNA, the CDR3 is TGCAGTGCTAGTGGCAGAAACTATGGCTACACCTTC.

This clonotype was observed a few times. This beta chain was picked up by a library intended for alpha chains and is off target, so its count carries little meaning. The rearrangement uses TRBV20-1 and TRBJ2-3, with D perhaps matching TRBD1 (6 bases). This CDR3 has 14 residues. Trimming left V 1 base short and J 4 bases short, with 12 bases between. CDR1 DFQATT and CDR2 SNEGSKA come from the germline V gene (reference sequence). The CDR3 here is CSARGAGAADTQYF. The CDR3 DNA is TGCAGTGCTAGAGGGGCAGGGGCCGCAGATACGCAGTATTTT.

Ten or more counts support this clonotype. As an off-target read in a library built for alpha chains, this beta chain has a frequency of little significance. This chain joins TRBV28 and TRBJ1-2, with D unresolved. The CDR3 runs 11 residues. Germline values: CDR1 MDHEN, CDR2 SYDVKM. Trimming stripped 6 bases from V and 4 bases from J, with 6 bases between. As DNA, the CDR3 is TGTGCCAGCAGGGTTAGCTATGGCTACACCTTC. Protein sequence: CASRVSYGYTF.

In this sample, this clonotype turned up many times. Since the library was made to target alpha chains, this beta chain is a stray read and its abundance is not meaningful. V is TRBV28 and J is TRBJ2-3, with no clear D. This CDR3 spans 14 amino acids. V was pared by 3 bases and J by 1 base, with 8 bases between. CDR1 and CDR2 from the germline V gene are MDHEN and SYDVKM. The CDR3 reads CASSFLSGTDTQYF. In DNA, the CDR3 is TGTGCCAGCAGTTTTCTCAGCGGCACAGATACGCAGTATTTT.

This clonotype was seen many times. The library was built for alpha chains, so this beta chain is an off-target read and its size means little. The chain joins TRBV27 to TRBJ2-4; 8 bases map to TRBD1. Germline CDR1 MNHEY, CDR2 SMNVEV (reference sequence). The CDR3 sequence is 17 residues long. The ends lost 6 bases at V and 1 base at J; junction bases unmatched: 11. The DNA of the CDR3 is TGTGCCAGCAGGGGACAGGTTCCCTACCTTGCCAAAAACATTCAGTACTTC. It yields the protein CASRGQVPYLAKNIQYF.

This clonotype is categorized as medium-sized. In a library made to pick up alpha chains, this beta chain is a stray read with a size that means little. The chain joins TRBV27 to TRBJ2-3; 16 nucleotides agree with TRBD2. There are 16 residues in the CDR3. V shed 10 bases, J shed 4 bases, and the junction held 8 bases outside the gene matches. CDR1 is MNHEY and CDR2 is SMNVEV in the germline V gene (reference sequence). The CDR3 coding sequence is TGTGCCACCTCGCAGGGACTAGCGGGGGGGCCAGATACGCAGTATTTT. Translated, it gives CATSQGLAGGPDTQYF.

The sample holds many counts of this clonotype. This beta chain is off target for a library built for alpha chains, so its abundance means little. V gene TRBV28 combines with J gene TRBJ2-2, with 9 bases fitting TRBD2. Per germline, CDR1 MDHEN and CDR2 SYDVKM. This CDR3 comprises 14 residues. Trimming at V came to 6 bases and at J to 8 bases, leaving 7 bases not matched to a gene. The CDR3 nucleotides are TGTGCCAGCAGCCCATTCCTAGCGGGGGGGGAGCTGTTTTTT. Translated, it gives CASSPFLAGGELFF.

Many counts were recorded for this clonotype. For a library built for alpha chains, this beta chain is a stray read; little rests on its size. This chain connects TRBV20-1 to TRBJ2-5; no definite D call. CDR3 length equals 12 residues. Germline CDR1 DFQATT, CDR2 SNEGSKA (reference sequence). Trimming stripped 6 bases from V and 2 bases from J, with 10 bases between. The CDR3 nucleotides are TGCAGTGCGTCACCAGCACAAGAGACCCAGTACTTC. This gives the protein CSASPAQETQYF.

In its sample, this clonotype was seen many times. The size of this beta chain means little, since it is a stray read in a library made for alpha chains. The J gene is TRBJ1-2, the V gene TRBV20-1; D is possibly TRBD1 (5 bases). This CDR3 has 12 amino acids. V dropped 6 bases and J dropped 4 bases, with 12 bases sitting between them. Germline CDR1 DFQATT, CDR2 SNEGSKA (reference sequence). In DNA, the CDR3 is TGCAGTGCCCTGGGGGGGGGCTATGGCTACACCTTC. Its translation is CSALGGGYGYTF.

This clonotype was counted at least ten times. Since it is a stray read in a library aimed at alpha chains, this beta chain has a size that is not meaningful. This chain links TRBV5-1 with TRBJ2-3, with D perhaps matching TRBD1 (5 bases). Germline assignment: CDR1 SGHRS and CDR2 YFSETQ. The length of the CDR3 is 14 residues. V was pared by 0 bases and J by 5 bases, with 10 bases between. As DNA, the CDR3 is TGCGCCAGCAGCTTGGGGGCAGGGAAAGATACGCAGTATTTT. Amino acid sequence: CASSLGAGKDTQYF.

The table lists this clonotype with many counts. This beta chain is a stray read from a library made for alpha chains; its abundance is not meaningful. This rearrangement joins TRBV20-1 to TRBJ2-3; 9 nucleotides align to TRBD2. V lost 5 bases to trimming and J lost 4 bases; unmatched junction nucleotides: 10. Germline CDR1 DFQATT, CDR2 SNEGSKA (reference sequence). This CDR3 region has 15 residues. The CDR3 nucleotides read TGCAGTGCTCCCAAGGGGCTAGCGGGGTCAGATACGCAGTATTTT. The encoded protein is CSAPKGLAGSDTQYF.

Regarding this clonotype: This beta chain is off target for a library built for alpha chains, so its abundance means little. V and J are TRBV5-4 and TRBJ1-1; maybe TRBD1 (5 bases). The germline V gene encodes CDR1 SGHNT and CDR2 YYREEE (reference sequence). Trimming cost V 0 bases and J 4 bases, with 7 bases left between them. The CDR3 extends over 13 amino acids. CDR3 region: CASSLARATEAFF. The CDR3 DNA follows: TGTGCCAGCAGCTTGGCCAGGGCCACTGAAGCTTTCTTT. The whole variable domain, filled in from reference TRBV5-4 and TRBJ1-1, reads ETGVTQSPTHLIKTRGQQVTLRCSSQSGHNTVSWYQQALGQGPQFIFQYYREEENGRGNFPPRFSGLQFPNYSSELNVNALELDDSALYLCASSLARATEAFFGQGTRLTVV.

At least ten counts were recorded for this clonotype. For a library built for alpha chains, this beta chain is a stray read; little rests on its size. V and J are TRBV7-3 and TRBJ2-2, with D perhaps matching TRBD1 (5 bases). Germline V gene lookup returns CDR1 SGHTA and CDR2 FQGTGA. V lost 5 bases to trimming and J lost 3 bases, with 13 bases between them. This CDR3 region has 15 residues. The CDR3 loop is CASSLFDRYTGELFF. In DNA, the CDR3 is TGTGCCAGCAGCCTGTTCGACAGATACACCGGGGAGCTGTTTTTT.

In this sample, this clonotype turned up many times. This beta chain is an off-target read within a library intended for alpha chains, so its frequency means little. The V call is TRBV12-3 or TRBV12-4, the J call TRBJ1-5; D not certain. V was pared by 5 bases and J by 3 bases, with 23 bases between. The CDR3 is made up of 18 amino acids. CDR3 nucleotide sequence: TGTGCCAGCAGTCCTAGAGCTCCGGGAGCCCCTAACAATCAGCCCCAGCATTTT. Amino acids: CASSPRAPGAPNNQPQHF.

This clonotype ranks as medium-sized (0.01 to 0.1%). A library made for alpha chains picked up this beta chain off target, so its size means little. V is TRBV27 and J is TRBJ1-1, with a weak D call TRBD1 (6 bases). Germline V gives CDR1 MNHEY, CDR2 SMNVEV (reference sequence). V dropped 4 bases and J dropped 4 bases, with 13 bases sitting between them. CDR3 size: 14 residues. CDR3: CASSSPSRGTEAFF. In DNA, the CDR3 is TGTGCCAGCAGTTCCCCCAGCAGGGGCACTGAAGCTTTCTTT.

This clonotype occurred many times. This beta chain was picked up by a library intended for alpha chains and is off target, so its count carries little meaning. The rearrangement uses TRBV28 and TRBJ1-2, with 8 bases aligning to TRBD1. Per germline, CDR1 MDHEN and CDR2 SYDVKM. V shed 6 bases, J shed 6 bases, and the junction held 9 bases outside the gene matches. This CDR3 comprises 14 residues. CDR3 sequence (DNA): TGTGCCAGCAGGCCCGATAACAGGGGGAATGGCTACACCTTC. This codes for CASRPDNRGNGYTF.

This clonotype came up many times. As an off-target read in a library built for alpha chains, this beta chain has a frequency of little significance. The chain carries TRBV28 and TRBJ2-1, with D perhaps TRBD2 (5 bases). The CDR3 has 12 amino acids. V was clipped by 5 bases and J by 7 bases, with 9 bases between them. Germline CDR1 reads MDHEN; CDR2 reads SYDVKM. The CDR3 here is CASSAGRNEQFF. CDR3 nucleotides: TGTGCCAGCAGTGCGGGCAGAAATGAGCAGTTCTTC.

This clonotype has a count of ten or more. Since it is a stray read in a library aimed at alpha chains, this beta chain has a size that is not meaningful. The rearrangement uses TRBV5-6 and TRBJ2-5; a weak D match, TRBD1 (5 bases). The V end was cut by 5 bases, the J end by 2 bases, with 10 bases between. There are 13 residues in the CDR3. Per the germline V gene, CDR1 is SGHDT and CDR2 is YYEEEE. CDR3 sequence reads: CASSFNRQETQYF. In DNA form, the CDR3 reads TGTGCCAGCAGTTTTAACAGGCAAGAGACCCAGTACTTC.

This clonotype was seen ten or more times. Being off target in a library aimed at alpha chains, this beta chain has a size of little meaning. This rearrangement joins TRBV5-1 to TRBJ2-2; 8 bases are shared with TRBD1. The CDR3 sequence is 16 residues long. Germline CDR1 SGHRS, CDR2 YFSETQ. After removal of 0 bases from V and 4 bases from J, the junction contained 5 bases not matched to a gene. The CDR3 DNA reads TGCGCCAGCAGCTTGGAGGGGACAGGAGCCACCGGGGAGCTGTTTTTT. Residues: CASSLEGTGATGELFF.

This clonotype was detected many times. This beta chain turned up in a library designed for alpha chains; as an off-target read, its abundance says little. The chain joins TRBV5-1 to TRBJ1-6; D unclear. V was shortened by 5 bases and J by 7 bases, with 22 bases between the two germline ends. CDR1 and CDR2 (germline): SGHRS, YFSETQ. This CDR3 is built from 17 residues. CDR3 DNA sequence: TGCGCCAGCAGAAGGTATTTGGGCAGGATTTTGAATTCACCCCTCCACTTT. Protein: CASRRYLGRILNSPLHF.

This clonotype was detected ten times or more. Since it is a stray read in a library aimed at alpha chains, this beta chain has a size that is not meaningful. This chain joins TRBV7-9 and TRBJ2-1, with a weak D call TRBD2 (6 bases). The V end lost 2 bases, the J end lost 3 bases, and 17 bases lay between the germline ends. CDR1 is SEHNR, CDR2 FQNEAQ, per germline (reference sequence). The CDR3 runs 17 residues. The CDR3 loop is CASSLRWGLGDYNEQFF. Written as DNA, the CDR3 is TGTGCCAGCAGCTTAAGGTGGGGACTCGGGGACTACAATGAGCAGTTCTTC. Variable domain in full (rest from reference TRBV7-9 and TRBJ2-1): DTGVSQNPRHKITKRGQNVTFRCDPISEHNRLYWYRQTLGQGPEFLTYFQNEAQLEKSRLLSDRFSAERPKGSFSTLEIQRTEQGDSAMYLCASSLRWGLGDYNEQFFGPGTRLTVL.

This clonotype was seen at least ten times. Because the library targeted alpha chains, this beta chain is an off-target read whose size means little. The V call is TRBV5-1, the J call TRBJ1-1; D not resolved. The CDR3 loop spans 17 amino acids. Germline V CDR1 and CDR2: SGHRS, YFSETQ. Trimming took 1 base from V and 1 from J, leaving 17 bases between them. The CDR3 sequence: CASSLNAVGRGNTEAFF. The CDR3 nucleotides are TGCGCCAGCAGCTTGAACGCGGTCGGACGAGGGAACACTGAAGCTTTCTTT.

This clonotype showed up many times. This beta chain slipped into a library made for alpha chains as a stray read, so its size is not meaningful. This chain connects TRBV20-1 to TRBJ2-7, with 7 bases lining up with TRBD1. J lost 2 bases, V lost 3 bases, and 4 bases had no gene match. Germline CDR1 DFQATT, CDR2 SNEGSKA (reference sequence). The CDR3 covers 13 residues. CDR3 loop: CSASDRAAYEQYF. The CDR3 DNA follows: TGCAGTGCTAGCGACAGGGCGGCCTACGAGCAGTACTTC.

In its sample, this clonotype ranks as medium-sized. This beta chain lies outside the target of a library built for alpha chains; its clone size means little. The rearrangement uses TRBV7-8 and TRBJ2-1, with TRBD2 as a possible D gene (5 bases). The CDR3 length is 12 residues. Germline V gene data show CDR1 as SGHVS and CDR2 as FQNEAQ. V lost 2 bases and J lost 6, with 5 bases in between. The CDR3 spells CASSLSGNEQFF. CDR3 nucleotide sequence: TGTGCCAGCAGCTTAAGCGGCAATGAGCAGTTCTTC.

This clonotype is medium-sized in the sample. A library made for alpha chains picked up this beta chain off target, so its size means little. The genes are TRBV6-6 and TRBJ1-1; unclear D gene. The V gene lost 8 bases and the J gene lost 0 bases, with 4 bases spanning the gap. The CDR3 is 11 amino acids. Germline V lookup: CDR1 MNHNY, CDR2 SVGAGI (reference sequence). CDR3 in amino acids: CASVMNTEAFF. The DNA for the CDR3 is TGTGCCAGCGTCATGAACACTGAAGCTTTCTTT.

By share of the sample, this clonotype is medium-sized. Being off target in a library aimed at alpha chains, this beta chain has a size of little meaning. Here the CDR3 DNA reads TGCAGCGTTTGGTCCGCTGGCTACACCTTC. Protein product: CSVWSAGYTF. V usage is TRBV29-1 and J usage is TRBJ1-2; D remains unclear. The CDR3 contains 10 residues. The V end lost 5 bases, the J end lost 7 bases, and 8 bases lay between the germline ends. In germline, CDR1 is SQVTM, CDR2 ANQGSEA.

In this sample, this clonotype turned up many times. This beta chain is a stray sequence in a library constructed for alpha chains; its clone size is not meaningful. The rearrangement links TRBV19 to TRBJ1-5; TRBD1 matches 8 bases. CDR3 length equals 15 residues. The V and J ends lost 6 bases and 4 bases, in that order; junction bases with no gene match: 8. The germline gives CDR1 LNHDA, CDR2 SQIVND (reference sequence). The CDR3 spells CASSPTGVANQPQHF. The CDR3, as DNA: TGTGCCAGTAGCCCGACAGGGGTCGCTAATCAGCCCCAGCATTTT.

As for this clonotype: The size of this beta chain means little, since it is a stray read in a library made for alpha chains. The chain uses TRBV28 and TRBJ2-1, with 7 bases lining up with TRBD1. The germline CDR1 and CDR2 sequences are MDHEN and SYDVKM. V was clipped by 4 bases and J by 3 bases; unmatched bases: 6. The CDR3 totals 15 residues. The CDR3 sequence: CASSSGGEIYNEQFF. For the CDR3, the DNA is TGTGCCAGCAGTTCAGGGGGAGAAATCTACAATGAGCAGTTCTTC.

Many counts were recorded for this clonotype. In a library made to pick up alpha chains, this beta chain is a stray read with a size that means little. CDR3 in DNA: TGTGCCAGCAGCGGGACAGGGGATTATAGCAATCAGCCCCAGCATTTT. It specifies CASSGTGDYSNQPQHF. The J gene is TRBJ1-5, the V gene TRBV12-3 or TRBV12-4; TRBD1 agrees at 10 bases. CDR3 length equals 16 residues. The V segment lost 6 bases and the J segment 0 bases; nucleotides outside the gene matches: 5.